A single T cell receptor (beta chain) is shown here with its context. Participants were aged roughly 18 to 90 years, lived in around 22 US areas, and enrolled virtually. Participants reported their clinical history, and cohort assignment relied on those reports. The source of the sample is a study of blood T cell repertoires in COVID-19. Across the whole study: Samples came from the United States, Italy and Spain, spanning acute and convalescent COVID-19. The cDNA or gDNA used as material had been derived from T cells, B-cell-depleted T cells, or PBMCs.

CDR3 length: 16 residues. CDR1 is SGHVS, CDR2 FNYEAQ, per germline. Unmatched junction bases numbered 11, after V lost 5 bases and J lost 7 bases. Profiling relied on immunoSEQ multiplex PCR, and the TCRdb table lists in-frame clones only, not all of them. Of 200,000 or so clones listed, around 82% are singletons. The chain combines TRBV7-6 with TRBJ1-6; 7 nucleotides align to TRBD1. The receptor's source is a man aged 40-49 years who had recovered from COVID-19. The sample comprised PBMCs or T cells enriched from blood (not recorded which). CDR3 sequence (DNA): TGTGCCAGCAGCCTCCGCCCGGGACAGATAAATTCACCCCTCCACTTT. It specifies CASSLRPGQINSPLHF.